Included here is one T cell receptor (beta chain) sequence, with context. Trimming stripped 8 bases from V and 3 bases from J, with 8 bases between. This CDR3 has 12 amino acids. Germline values: CDR1 LNHDA, CDR2 SQIVND (reference sequence). These data belong to a study of Ad26.COV2.S vaccination and SARS-CoV-2 variants. Only in-frame clones appear in the TCRdb table, and some are missing; sequencing was by immunoSEQ multiplex PCR. The sample contains under 550,000 clones, around nine tenths of which appear only once. Treatment defined: about 20 received Ad26.COV2.S at low or high dose, single or two shots; roughly 5 received placebo; per-sample allocation not given. Specimen acquisition occurred on day 63 following the initial vaccine or placebo injection.

The chain employs TRBV19 and TRBJ2-4; D unclear. The sequence was obtained from a person between 18 and 60 years old who received the Ad26.COV2.S COVID-19 vaccine or a placebo. The sequencing here drew on peripheral blood, taken in a trial of Ad26.COV2.S vaccine versus placebo. CDR3 residues: CASQAHKNIQYF. CDR3 coding DNA: TGTGCCAGTCAGGCTCACAAAAACATTCAGTACTTC.